Included here is one T cell receptor beta chain sequence, with context. Germline and junction disagree at one end, which may indicate a read error. TCRdb reanalysed the RT-PCR reads using MiXCR and keeps one entry per CDR3 protein. The sample shows about 680,000 distinct CDR3 sequences, 11% to 15% of them seen only once. CDR1 and CDR2 (germline): SGHTA, FQGTGA. This CDR3 has 13 amino acids. The rearrangement uses TRBV7-3 and TRBJ1-1; 7 bases are a match to TRBD1. Specimen: memory CD4+ T cells from blood. The receptor was isolated from a female donor in good health, serving as a healthy control. The CDR3: CASSADRAGRQNF. The DNA for the CDR3 is TGTGCCAGCAGCGCCGACAGGGCAGGGAGGCAGAATTTT.